A selection of T cell receptor beta chains follows, all from one sample in a study of T cell responses to AZD1222 COVID-19 vaccine. The protocol was immunoSEQ multiplex PCR, while the TCRdb copy is restricted to in-frame clones and leaves out a portion. In the table there are some 200,000 clones, approximately 91% of which are singletons. The starting material was peripheral blood, obtained on day 0 of AZD1222 vaccination. The source of these receptors is an adult in good health. Both conserved end residues are part of each CDR3. D genes are given only for firm matches.

>-|TRBV5-5|TRBJ2-5
CASSPRDAETQYF
TGTGCCAGCAGCCCCCGGGACGCGGAGACCCAGTACTTC
>TRBD1|TRBV29-1|TRBJ2-2
CSAAQRTGTGELFF
TGCAGCGCCGCGCAGAGGACAGGCACCGGGGAGCTGTTTTTT
>TRBD1|TRBV18|TRBJ1-1
CASSDRGKDTEAFF
TGTGCCAGCTCCGACAGGGGCAAAGACACTGAAGCTTTCTTT
>-|TRBV6-5|TRBJ2-7
CASSYDAGEVEQYF
TGTGCCAGCAGTTATGACGCAGGGGAGGTCGAGCAGTACTTC
>-|TRBV6-5|TRBJ1-5
CASRDNNQPQHF
TGTGCCAGCAGGGACAACAATCAGCCCCAGCATTTT
>TRBD1|TRBV19|TRBJ1-6
CASSIQGANSPLHF
TGTGCCAGTAGTATACAGGGGGCTAATTCACCCCTCCACTTT
>-|TRBV6-1|TRBJ2-3
CASSEDPNTDTQYF
TGTGCCAGCAGTGAAGATCCAAACACAGATACGCAGTATTTT
>TRBD2|TRBV7-9|TRBJ2-3
CASSIPGTSGRADTQYF
TGTGCCAGCAGCATCCCCGGGACTAGCGGGAGGGCAGATACGCAGTATTTT
>-|TRBV5-1|TRBJ1-2
CASSLRGEPYGYTF
TGCGCCAGCAGCCTAAGGGGGGAACCCTATGGCTACACCTTC
>-|TRBV13|TRBJ2-7
CASSLAYEQYF
TGTGCCAGCAGCTTGGCCTACGAGCAGTACTTC
>TRBD1|TRBV10-3|TRBJ2-2
CAIGPSDRVGTRTGELFF
TGTGCCATCGGGCCCTCCGACAGGGTGGGGACGAGGACCGGGGAGCTGTTTTTT
>-|TRBV28|TRBJ1-3
CASTSPRGSGNTIYF
TGTGCCAGCACCTCCCCGCGGGGCTCTGGAAACACCATATATTTT